This T cell receptor beta chain was observed in a study of PD-L1 blockade in urothelial cancer (TCRdb year 2017). As for the study more broadly: Therapy was started around 2014 for all patients, and atezolizumab 1,200 mg was administered intravenously every 3 weeks. About 85% of the roughly 29 patients were identified as males with urothelial cancer of bladder origin, and a prior smoking history was reported by 18 of 29 patients. An ECOG performance status of 0 or 1 was recorded for the patients, and 0 to 3 prior chemotherapy regimens had been received by the patients. Blood samples were analyzed at two time points: 3 weeks after treatment start (second dose) and 6 weeks after treatment start. Blood samples yielded a median of about 150,000 T cells and around 80,000 unique TCRs, with median clonality around 0.083. The study was an exploratory multi-omic analysis of somatic, immune and clinical correlates of response to PD-L1 blockade with atezolizumab in urothelial cancer. Pretreatment tumor samples, along with matched peripheral blood collected serially before and after atezolizumab treatment, underwent TCR sequencing. Durable clinical benefit was defined as progression-free survival longer than 6 months, and TCR features were also tested against progression-free and overall survival. In the same patients, pretreatment tumors underwent whole exome sequencing and RNA sequencing in addition to TCR sequencing. Durable clinical benefit was achieved by nine patients but not by the remaining 20. Pretreatment blood TCR-seq was available for under 35 patients, at least one posttreatment blood collection was obtained for about 25 patients, and tumor TCR-seq was available for about 25 patients. What the study reported, not specific to this receptor: Patients with durable benefit showed greater expansion of tumor-associated TCR clones in peripheral blood 3 weeks after starting treatment (n of about 20, p = 0.022). Because the sample size was small (n ≈ 28) and many of the analyses were exploratory, the results are meant to be hypothesis-generating. A pretreatment peripheral blood TCR clonality below the median was linked to improved progression-free and overall survival.

Details on this clone: Its specific antigen is unknown. No base-level quality is on record; no much larger clone is a single base apart.

Each PCR received spiked-in synthetic TCR analog templates so that absolute template abundance could be estimated from read counts. TCRbeta CDR3 regions were amplified from genomic DNA with bias-controlled V and J gene primers using the immunoSEQ assay. Rearranged TCRbeta segments were sequenced at approximately 20X coverage. Per the source publication's procedure: Clustering was used to correct sequencing errors, and CDR3s were annotated against IMGT to assign V, D and J genes. Out-of-frame and stop-codon sequences were excluded, and only productive TCRbeta rearrangements were used in downstream analyses. Clonality was calculated as one minus the Shannon entropy normalized by the log of the number of unique productive sequences. Fisher's exact test with Benjamini-Hochberg correction, using a cutoff of adjusted p below 0.01, was how clones that differed between time points or between blood and tumor were identified. Entries here come from immuneACCESS through TCRdb and include only in-frame sequences with V and J called. Some clones fail to appear in such tables; in the studies checked, an unresolved V gene covers under half of the shortfall, and the cause of the remainder is unknown. V, J and clone size are those of that table, while D and trimming were read from the DNA. Within this sample are about 84,000 clones, with about 80% of them counted one time only. More than 8% of the sample belongs to the ten largest clones.

The cohort included 25 to 35 patients with locally advanced or metastatic urothelial carcinoma who were treated at Memorial Sloan Kettering on a trial protocol. Peripheral blood mononuclear cells were collected pretreatment and during treatment, with between 1 and 8 total time points per patient. The Qiagen DNeasy Blood extraction kit was used to purify genomic DNA from total PBMCs and tumor samples. PBMCs were collected pretreatment and during treatment and were isolated and stored as previously described. The TCR comes from a man in his 70s with urothelial cancer. The source material was PBMCs, sampled around atezolizumab (anti-PD-L1) treatment.

The bases read TGCGCCAGCAGCTTGGAAGGAGGGGGGGTCCTGAACACTGAAGCTTTCTTT. The resulting protein is CASSLEGGGVLNTEAFF. This sequence uses TRBV5-1 and TRBJ1-1, and TRBD1 may be the D gene, going by 6 matching bases. V is pared back by 0 bases and J by 0 bases, with 15 bases lying between the germline termini. From a lookup of the germline V gene, CDR1 and CDR2 are SGHRS and YFSETQ. The CDR3 runs 17 amino acids, cysteine and phenylalanine included. The retained sequence is limited to the CDR3, 51 bases, with the frame set at the first base.